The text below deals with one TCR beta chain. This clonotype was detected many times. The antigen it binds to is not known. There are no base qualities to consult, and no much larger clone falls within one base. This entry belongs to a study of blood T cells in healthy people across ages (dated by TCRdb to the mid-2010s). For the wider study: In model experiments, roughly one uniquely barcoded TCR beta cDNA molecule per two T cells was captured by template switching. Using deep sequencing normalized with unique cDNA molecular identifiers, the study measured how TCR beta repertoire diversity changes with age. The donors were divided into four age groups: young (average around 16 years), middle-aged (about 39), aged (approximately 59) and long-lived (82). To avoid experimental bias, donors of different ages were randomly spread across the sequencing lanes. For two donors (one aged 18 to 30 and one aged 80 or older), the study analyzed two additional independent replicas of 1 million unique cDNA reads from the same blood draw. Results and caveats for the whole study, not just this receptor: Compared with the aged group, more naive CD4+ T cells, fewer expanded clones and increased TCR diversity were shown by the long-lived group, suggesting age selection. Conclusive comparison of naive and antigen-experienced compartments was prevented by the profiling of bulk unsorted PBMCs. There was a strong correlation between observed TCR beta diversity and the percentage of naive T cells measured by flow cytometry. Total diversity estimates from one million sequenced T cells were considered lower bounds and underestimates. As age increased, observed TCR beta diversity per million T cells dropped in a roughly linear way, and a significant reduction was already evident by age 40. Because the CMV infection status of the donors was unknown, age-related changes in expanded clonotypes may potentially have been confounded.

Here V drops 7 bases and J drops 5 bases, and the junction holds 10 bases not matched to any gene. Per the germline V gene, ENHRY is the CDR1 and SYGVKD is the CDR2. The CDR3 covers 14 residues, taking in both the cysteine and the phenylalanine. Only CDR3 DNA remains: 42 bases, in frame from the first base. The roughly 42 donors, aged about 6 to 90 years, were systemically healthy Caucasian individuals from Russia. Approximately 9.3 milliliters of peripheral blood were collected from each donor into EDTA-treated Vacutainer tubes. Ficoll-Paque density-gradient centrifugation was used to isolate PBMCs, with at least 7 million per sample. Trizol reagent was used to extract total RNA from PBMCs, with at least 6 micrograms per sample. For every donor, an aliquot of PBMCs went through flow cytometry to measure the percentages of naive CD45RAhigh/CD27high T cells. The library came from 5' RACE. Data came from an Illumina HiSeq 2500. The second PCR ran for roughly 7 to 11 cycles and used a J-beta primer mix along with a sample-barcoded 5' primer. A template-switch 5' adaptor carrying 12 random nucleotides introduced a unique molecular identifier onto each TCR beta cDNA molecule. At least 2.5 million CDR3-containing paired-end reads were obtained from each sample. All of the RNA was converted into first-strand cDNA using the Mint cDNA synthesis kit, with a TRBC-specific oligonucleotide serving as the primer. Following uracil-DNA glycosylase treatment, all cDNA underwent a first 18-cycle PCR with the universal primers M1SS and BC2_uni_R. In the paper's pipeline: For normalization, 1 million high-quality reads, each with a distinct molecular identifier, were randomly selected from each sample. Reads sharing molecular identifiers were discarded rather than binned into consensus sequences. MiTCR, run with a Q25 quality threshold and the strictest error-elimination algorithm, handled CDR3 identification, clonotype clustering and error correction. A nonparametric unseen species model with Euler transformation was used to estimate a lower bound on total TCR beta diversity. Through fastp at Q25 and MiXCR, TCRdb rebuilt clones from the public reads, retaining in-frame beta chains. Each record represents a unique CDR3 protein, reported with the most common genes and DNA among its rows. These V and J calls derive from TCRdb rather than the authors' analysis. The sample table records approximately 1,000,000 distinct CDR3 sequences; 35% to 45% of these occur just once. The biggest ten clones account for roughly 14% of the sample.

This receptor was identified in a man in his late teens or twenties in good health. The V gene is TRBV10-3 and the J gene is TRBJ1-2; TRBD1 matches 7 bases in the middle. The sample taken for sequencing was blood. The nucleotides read TGTGCCATCAATGACAGGGATTTGAGTTATGGCTACACCTTC. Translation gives CAINDRDLSYGYTF.